This paragraph reports one T cell receptor (beta chain). This entry comes from a study of control samples from healthy donors and cancer patients. Assay used: immunoSEQ multiplex PCR; TCRdb lists only in-frame clones, some missing. The sample records around 30,000 clones, approximately 85% being singletons. V lost 8 bases and J 7 bases, leaving 11 bases between the germline ends. From germline, CDR1 is LGHDT and CDR2 YNNKEL (reference sequence). The CDR3 sequence is 11 residues long. The chain couples TRBV3-1 (or the pseudogene TRBV3-2) to TRBJ1-2; tentative D call: TRBD1 (5 bases). This TCR derives from a woman aged 60 to 75 with head and neck cancer. The sample comprised PBMCs. The CDR3 bases are TGTGCCAGCGTAGGGACCTTTGGCTACACCTTC. Amino acid sequence: CASVGTFGYTF.